Listed here are 17 T cell receptor beta chains from one sample, sequenced in a study of T cells in Graves' hyperthyroidism and ophthalmopathy. RNA transcripts gave rise to amplified TCR beta CDR3 regions. TCR CDR3 regions were first amplified by RT-PCR with HTBI primers. A single record per CDR3 protein comes from TCRdb applying MiXCR to the multiplex PCR reads. The table includes some 420,000 distinct CDR3 sequences, approximately 13% detected once. Sequenced: blood. These receptors were collected from a woman under 30 with Graves' hyperthyroidism.

The rearrangement joins TRBV15 to TRBJ2-1, with TRBD1 identical over 8 bases. Trimming took 6 bases from V and 6 from J; bases not matched to a gene: 4. Germline values: CDR1 LNHNV, CDR2 YYDKDF (reference sequence). The CDR3 totals 13 residues. The DNA of the CDR3 is TGTGCCACCAGGGACAGGGACCTCAATGAGCAGTTCTTC. This translates into CATRDRDLNEQFF.

This clonotype was seen repeatedly, ten times or more. This rearrangement joins TRBV7-8 to TRBJ2-1; TRBD2 agrees at 15 bases. V dropped 5 bases and J dropped 5; count of bases not matched to a gene: 16. This CDR3 has 20 amino acids. Germline V gene sequence: CDR1 SGHVS, CDR2 FQNEAQ. CDR3 nucleotide sequence: TGTGCCAGCAGCGGCGGTTCGGGACTAGCGGGAGGATTAATTCACAATGAGCAGTTCTTC. Its protein product is CASSGGSGLAGGLIHNEQFF. Combining the CDR3 with reference TRBV7-8 and TRBJ2-1 gives the whole variable domain GAGVSQSPRYKVAKRGQDVALRCDPISGHVSLFWYQQALGQGPEFLTYFQNEAQLDKSGLPSDRFFAERPEGSVSTLKIQRTQQEDSAVYLCASSGGSGLAGGLIHNEQFFGPGTRLTVL.

This clonotype has at least ten counts. The chain links TRBV6-2 or TRBV6-3 to TRBJ1-2; 10 bases align to TRBD1. Germline loops: CDR1 MNHEY, CDR2 SVGEGT. V lost 5 bases and J lost 7; bases outside the gene matches: 7. The CDR3 is made up of 14 amino acids. CDR3 sequence: CASSVTGTGVGYTF. CDR3 bases: TGTGCCAGCAGTGTAACCGGGACAGGGGTTGGCTACACCTTC.

This clonotype was recorded many times. The chain is built from TRBV30 and TRBJ1-2; the D is unclear. Germline V lookup: CDR1 GTSNPN, CDR2 SVGIG (reference sequence). The CDR3 totals 12 residues. V lost 1 base and J lost 5, with 8 bases in between. CDR3 DNA sequence: TGTGCCTGGAGTGCCCGGGGTTATGGCTACACCTTC. Its protein is CAWSARGYGYTF.

This clonotype was observed at least ten times. The J gene is TRBJ2-1, the V gene TRBV12-3 or TRBV12-4; either TRBD1 or TRBD2 may fit D (6 bases each). The CDR3 totals 14 residues. Trimming removed 7 bases at V and 6 bases at J, with 16 bases between. The CDR3 DNA sequence: TGTGCCAGCAATCCACGGGGGCTGGGCAATGAGCAGTTCTTC. The encoded protein is CASNPRGLGNEQFF.

The chain is built from TRBV20-1 and TRBJ1-5; D gene unclear. The V gene lost 0 bases and the J gene lost 4 bases, with 13 bases spanning the gap. The CDR3 contains 15 residues. CDR1 is DFQATT, CDR2 SNEGSKA, per germline (reference sequence). CDR3 sequence (DNA): TGCAGTGCTAGAGATTGGGCAGGTGATAATCAGCCCCAGCATTTT. Amino acids: CSARDWAGDNQPQHF.

This clonotype was counted at least ten times. The chain is built from TRBV7-3 and TRBJ1-1; D is undetermined. V was clipped by 1 base and J by 3 bases, with 6 bases between them. The germline gives CDR1 SGHTA, CDR2 FQGTGA. CDR3 length: 13 residues. Written as DNA, the CDR3 is TGTGCCAGCAGCTTAAAATGGGACACTGAAGCTTTCTTT. Amino acid sequence: CASSLKWDTEAFF.

This clonotype has ten or more counts. The chain joins TRBV28 to TRBJ1-5; perhaps TRBD1 as D (5 bases). The CDR3 is 14 residues long. The V end lost 5 bases, the J end lost 6 bases, and 14 bases lay between the germline ends. CDR1 and CDR2 from the germline V gene are MDHEN and SYDVKM. CDR3 sequence (DNA): TGTGCCAGCAGTCCCAGGGTTGCCGGTCAGCCCCAGCATTTT. Translation: CASSPRVAGQPQHF.

This clonotype was recorded many times. J is TRBJ1-5 and V is TRBV27; TRBD1 is a possible D gene (6 bases). The CDR3 extends over 17 amino acids. The germline CDR1 and CDR2 sequences are MNHEY and SMNVEV (reference sequence). With 5 bases removed from V and 1 base from J, the gap between germline ends came to 18 bases. CDR3 in DNA: TGTGCCAGCAGTCTCGACCCTCCGGGGGGCAGCAATCAGCCCCAGCATTTT. It translates to CASSLDPPGGSNQPQHF.

The chain recombines TRBV18 with TRBJ2-7, with 10 bases that match TRBD2. Looked up from germline, CDR1 is KGHSH and CDR2 is LQKENI. After removal of 2 bases from V and 4 bases from J, the junction contained 2 bases not matched to a gene. The CDR3 sequence is 14 residues long. This chain's CDR3 is CASSPASGRYEQYF. The CDR3 nucleotides are TGTGCCAGCTCACCAGCTAGCGGGAGATACGAGCAGTACTTC.

This clonotype was found many times. CDR3 protein: CATSSGGGRGGNIYGYTF. CDR3 nucleotide sequence: TGTGCCACCAGCAGCGGTGGCGGCCGTGGAGGCAACATCTATGGCTACACCTTC. This chain joins TRBV15 and TRBJ1-2, with unresolved D. The CDR3 runs to 18 residues. Trimming cost V 3 bases and J 4 bases, with 24 bases left between them. Germline-derived CDR1 and CDR2 are LNHNV and YYDKDF (reference sequence).

The table lists this clonotype with a few counts. The gene calls are TRBV7-2 and TRBJ1-5; D unresolved. This CDR3 spans 12 amino acids. With 4 bases removed from V and 3 bases from J, the gap between germline ends came to 4 bases. Germline lookup yields CDR1 SGHTA and CDR2 FQGNSA. The CDR3 region is CASSSNNQPQHF. The CDR3 nucleotides are TGTGCCAGCAGCTCAAACAATCAGCCCCAGCATTTT.

This clonotype was seen ten or more times. The chain uses TRBV13 and TRBJ2-7; 10 bases line up with TRBD2. Germline V CDR1 and CDR2: PRHDT, FYEKMQ (reference sequence). V lost 5 bases to trimming and J lost 4 bases; unmatched junction nucleotides: 14. The length of the CDR3 is 17 residues. The CDR3 bases are TGTGCCAGCAGCACCATCGAGCGGGAGGGCCCGTCTTACGAGCAGTACTTC. Residues: CASSTIEREGPSYEQYF.

This clonotype was seen a handful of times. The gene calls are TRBV6-4 and TRBJ1-1; 7 bases map to TRBD1. The J segment lost 0 bases and the V segment lost 9 bases, leaving 19 bases of the junction unmatched. The CDR3 covers 18 residues. Germline CDR1 MRHNA, CDR2 SNTAGT. The CDR3 DNA is TGTGCCAGACCATCCCACACAGAAAGGGACAGCATGAACACTGAAGCTTTCTTT. Its translation: CARPSHTERDSMNTEAFF.

This clonotype was seen repeatedly, ten times or more. The gene calls are TRBV10-3 and TRBJ2-3; D possibly corresponds to TRBD2 (6 bases). CDR3 length equals 16 residues. Looked up from germline, CDR1 is ENHRY and CDR2 is SYGVKD. The ends were cut back, 0 bases at V and 0 bases at J, with 10 bases in the middle. The CDR3 spells CAISESGTPSTDTQYF. The CDR3 region has the DNA TGTGCCATCAGTGAGTCTGGGACTCCTAGCACAGATACGCAGTATTTT.

As DNA, the CDR3 is TGTGCCAGCAGCGTAGGTCAGGGGCCGCAGTCACCCCTCCACTTT. It translates to CASSVGQGPQSPLHF. The rearrangement links TRBV9 to TRBJ1-6; a possible D gene is TRBD1 (6 bases). The germline gives CDR1 SGDLS, CDR2 YYNGEE. This CDR3 is 15 amino acids long. V was trimmed by 0 bases and J by 10 bases, leaving 14 bases between them.

The chain links TRBV7-9 to TRBJ2-5; 8 bases agree with TRBD2. Germline CDR1 and CDR2: SEHNR and FQNEAQ (reference sequence). CDR3 length: 15 amino acids. Losses at the gene ends were 2 bases for V and 2 bases for J; bases not matched to a gene: 4. CDR3 bases: TGTGCCAGCAGCTTACCCGGACTAGCACAAGAGACCCAGTACTTC. It encodes CASSLPGLAQETQYF.